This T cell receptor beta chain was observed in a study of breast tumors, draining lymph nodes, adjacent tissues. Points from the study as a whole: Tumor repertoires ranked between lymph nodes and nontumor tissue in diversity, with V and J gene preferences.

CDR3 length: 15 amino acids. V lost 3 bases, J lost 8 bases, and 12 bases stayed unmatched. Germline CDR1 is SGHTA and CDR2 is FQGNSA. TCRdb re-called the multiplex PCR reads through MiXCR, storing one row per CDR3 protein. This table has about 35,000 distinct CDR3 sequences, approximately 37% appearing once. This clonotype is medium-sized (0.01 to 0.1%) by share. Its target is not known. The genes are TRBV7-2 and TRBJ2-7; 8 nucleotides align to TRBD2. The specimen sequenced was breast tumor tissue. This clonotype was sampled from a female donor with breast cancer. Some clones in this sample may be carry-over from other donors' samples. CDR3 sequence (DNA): TGTGCCAGCAGCTTCTCGGGAGGGACTAATTTAAAGCAGTACTTC. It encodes CASSFSGGTNLKQYF.